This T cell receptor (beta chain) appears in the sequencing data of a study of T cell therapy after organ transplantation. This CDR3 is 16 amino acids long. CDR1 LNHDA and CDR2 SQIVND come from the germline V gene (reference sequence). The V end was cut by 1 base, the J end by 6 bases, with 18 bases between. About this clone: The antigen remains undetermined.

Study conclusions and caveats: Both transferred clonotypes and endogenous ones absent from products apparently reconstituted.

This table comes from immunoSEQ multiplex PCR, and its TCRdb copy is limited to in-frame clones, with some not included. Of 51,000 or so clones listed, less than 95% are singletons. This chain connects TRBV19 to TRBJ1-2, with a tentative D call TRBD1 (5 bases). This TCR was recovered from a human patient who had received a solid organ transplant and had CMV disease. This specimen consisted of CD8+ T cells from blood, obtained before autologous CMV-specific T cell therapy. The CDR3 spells CASSIGLRKGYHGYTF. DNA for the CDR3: TGTGCCAGTAGTATAGGCCTCCGGAAGGGGTATCATGGCTACACCTTC.